The clone carrying this T cell receptor (beta chain) was picked up a small number of times. The antigen remains undetermined. The data belong to a study of response to subunit inactivated influenza vaccine. Study outcomes and limitations: Authors suggested each seasonal influenza vaccination recruits few new T cells.

TCRdb itself ran the RT-PCR reads through MiXCR, one entry per CDR3 protein. This sample has about 150,000 distinct CDR3 sequences, with roughly a tenth found just once. V lost 5 bases and J lost 5; bases outside the gene matches: 8. The CDR3 totals 16 residues. The germline CDR1 and CDR2 sequences are SGHTA and FQGNSA. The sample was CD8+ T cells sorted from PBMCs, taken less than 30 months after vaccination. The chain carries TRBV7-2 and TRBJ2-2, with 10 positions matching TRBD1. The sequence came from a man aged 50-75 years who received an inactivated influenza vaccine. The CDR3 DNA reads TGTGCCAGCAGCACTCCGGGACAGGGGAAAACCGGGGAGCTGTTTTTT. This codes for CASSTPGQGKTGELFF.